A selection of T cell receptor beta chains follows, all from one sample in a study of T cells in Graves' hyperthyroidism and ophthalmopathy. TCRdb recomputed calls from the multiplex PCR reads with MiXCR, one row per CDR3 protein. The table shows around 450,000 distinct CDR3 sequences, with approximately 14% occurring only once. Sequencing used blood. These receptors originate from a woman younger than 30 with Graves' hyperthyroidism. CDR3s include the opening cysteine and the closing phenylalanine or tryptophan. D genes are given only for firm matches. Clone size, where shown, is once, few, many, or a class for clones that have expanded.

size: many; D: .; V: TRBV9; J: TRBJ2-3; CDR3: CASSGNRDTDTQYF; DNA: TGTGCCAGCAGCGGCAACCGGGACACAGATACGCAGTATTTT
size: once; D: .; V: TRBV20-1; J: TRBJ1-5; CDR3: CSAREAGFDQPQHF; DNA: TGCAGTGCTAGAGAGGCAGGGTTTGATCAGCCCCAGCATTTT
size: .; D: .; V: TRBV3-1; J: TRBJ1-6; CDR3: CASSRTMAGSSYNSPLHF; DNA: TGTGCCAGCAGCCGCACCATGGCAGGTAGCTCCTATAATTCACCCCTCCACTTT
size: many; D: TRBD1; V: TRBV5-1; J: TRBJ1-2; CDR3: CASRSTGTYGYTF; DNA: TGCGCTTCACGGTCGACAGGGACCTATGGCTACACCTTC
size: many; D: .; V: TRBV3-1; J: TRBJ1-2; CDR3: CASSTRGVGYGYTF; DNA: TGTGCCAGCAGCACAAGGGGAGTCGGCTATGGCTACACCTTC
size: many; D: .; V: TRBV6-1; J: TRBJ2-7; CDR3: CACQDTGFRHEQYF; DNA: TGTGCCTGCCAAGACACGGGCTTTAGACACGAGCAGTACTTC
size: .; D: TRBD2; V: TRBV11-3; J: TRBJ2-2; CDR3: CASSFKAGVAGELLF; DNA: TGTGCCAGCAGCTTCAAGGCGGGAGTGGCCGGGGAGCTGCTTTTT
size: .; D: .; V: TRBV20-1; J: TRBJ1-1; CDR3: CSAPPRAVHTEAFF; DNA: TGCAGTGCTCCCCCGAGGGCGGTACACACTGAAGCTTTCTTT
size: .; D: TRBD1; V: TRBV15; J: TRBJ2-7; CDR3: CATSSPAQGLSDGPLREQYF; DNA: TGTGCCACCAGCTCCCCGGCACAGGGGTTAAGCGACGGGCCCCTTCGGGAGCAGTACTTC
size: .; D: .; V: TRBV6-2/TRBV6-3; J: TRBJ2-7; CDR3: CASSYSDTYEQYF; DNA: TGTGCCAGCAGTTACTCGGACACCTACGAGCAGTACTTC
size: few; D: .; V: TRBV19; J: TRBJ1-6; CDR3: CASSIGGGGNSPLHF; DNA: TGTGCCAGTAGTATAGGGGGGGGAGGTAATTCACCCCTCCACTTT
size: few; D: .; V: TRBV19; J: TRBJ2-3; CDR3: CASSPLLSDTQYF; DNA: TGTGCCAGTAGTCCCCTACTTTCAGATACGCAGTATTTT
size: many; D: TRBD2; V: TRBV30; J: TRBJ2-3; CDR3: CAWSVRSSGGAGTQYF; DNA: TGTGCCTGGAGTGTACGAAGTAGCGGGGGGGCGGGTACGCAGTATTTT
size: .; D: .; V: TRBV12-3/TRBV12-4; J: TRBJ1-1; CDR3: CASSPQRPVEAFF; DNA: TGTGCCAGCAGCCCTCAACGGCCGGTTGAAGCTTTCTTT
size: few; D: .; V: TRBV9; J: TRBJ1-3; CDR3: CASSKAGGSGGNTIYF; DNA: TGTGCCAGCAGCAAAGCCGGGGGTTCGGGTGGAAACACCATATATTTT
size: many; D: .; V: TRBV12-3/TRBV12-4; J: TRBJ2-3; CDR3: CASSFGDVSTDTQYF; DNA: TGTGCCAGCAGTTTTGGGGACGTAAGCACAGATACGCAGTATTTT
size: .; D: TRBD1; V: TRBV11-1; J: TRBJ2-7; CDR3: CASSLGSPGQGGPYEQYF; DNA: TGTGCCAGCAGCTTAGGCTCACCGGGACAGGGGGGTCCCTACGAGCAGTACTTC
size: many; D: .; V: TRBV12-3/TRBV12-4; J: TRBJ1-3; CDR3: CASSLGGAGGNTIYF; DNA: TGTGCCAGCAGTTTAGGTGGGGCAGGTGGAAACACCATATATTTT
size: many; D: .; V: TRBV18; J: TRBJ1-2; CDR3: CASSPGTLVYGYTF; DNA: TGTGCCAGCTCCCCGGGGACACTCGTCTATGGCTACACCTTC
size: many; D: TRBD2; V: TRBV20-1; J: TRBJ2-1; CDR3: CSARSGTKWDEQFF; DNA: TGCAGTGCCAGATCCGGGACTAAGTGGGATGAGCAGTTCTTC
size: many; D: .; V: TRBV28; J: TRBJ1-2; CDR3: CASSLGASNYGYTF; DNA: TGTGCCAGCAGTTTAGGGGCCTCTAACTATGGCTACACCTTC
size: few; D: .; V: TRBV7-3; J: TRBJ2-6; CDR3: CASSPGHLPGANVLTF; DNA: TGTGCCAGCAGCCCGGGACATCTGCCTGGGGCCAACGTCCTGACTTTC
size: many; D: TRBD2; V: TRBV5-4; J: TRBJ2-1; CDR3: CASSYGRTSATNEQFF; DNA: TGTGCCAGCAGCTACGGGAGGACTAGCGCCACCAATGAGCAGTTCTTC
size: few; D: .; V: TRBV20-1; J: TRBJ1-1; CDR3: CSARGGTNTEAFF; DNA: TGCAGTGCTAGAGGTGGGACAAACACTGAAGCTTTCTTT
size: many; D: .; V: TRBV15; J: TRBJ2-5; CDR3: CATSRDPRRYQETQYF; DNA: TGTGCCACCAGCAGAGATCCCAGGCGGTACCAAGAGACCCAGTACTTC
size: many; D: TRBD1; V: TRBV12-3/TRBV12-4; J: TRBJ1-3; CDR3: CASRIWDRDGNTIYF; DNA: TGTGCCAGCAGAATATGGGACAGGGACGGAAACACCATATATTTT
size: many; D: TRBD2; V: TRBV5-1; J: TRBJ2-1; CDR3: CASSSTSAPTYNEQFF; DNA: TGCGCCAGCAGCTCCACTAGCGCACCGACCTACAATGAGCAGTTCTTC
size: many; D: .; V: TRBV5-1; J: TRBJ2-7; CDR3: CASSLAGYYEQYF; DNA: TGCGCCAGCAGCTTGGCAGGGTACTACGAGCAGTACTTC
size: .; D: TRBD2; V: TRBV4-1; J: TRBJ2-1; CDR3: CASRASGGDPNEQFF; DNA: TGCGCCAGCAGGGCTAGCGGGGGGGATCCGAATGAGCAGTTCTTC
size: many; D: TRBD2; V: TRBV12-3/TRBV12-4; J: TRBJ2-3; CDR3: CASTLSGLGFTDTQYF; DNA: TGTGCCAGCACCCTTTCCGGACTAGGTTTCACAGATACGCAGTATTTT
size: many; D: .; V: TRBV20-1; J: TRBJ2-5; CDR3: CSVESPLSTETQYF; DNA: TGCAGTGTTGAGAGCCCCTTATCGACCGAGACCCAGTACTTC
size: many; D: TRBD1; V: TRBV3-1; J: TRBJ1-1; CDR3: CASSPLQGEWDTEAFF; DNA: TGTGCCAGCAGCCCCCTACAGGGGGAGTGGGACACTGAAGCTTTCTTT
size: many; D: .; V: TRBV18; J: TRBJ1-3; CDR3: CASSGTDSSGNTIYF; DNA: TGTGCCAGCTCCGGGACGGATAGCTCTGGAAACACCATATATTTT
size: .; D: .; V: TRBV19; J: TRBJ2-3; CDR3: CDSSIGFGGDTQYF; DNA: TGTGACAGTAGTATAGGTTTTGGCGGAGATACGCAGTATTTT
size: many; D: TRBD1; V: TRBV30; J: TRBJ2-1; CDR3: CAWAEGDRDYNEQFF; DNA: TGTGCCTGGGCCGAGGGGGACAGGGATTACAATGAGCAGTTCTTC
size: many; D: .; V: TRBV7-3; J: TRBJ2-5; CDR3: CASSFSSGQGETQYF; DNA: TGTGCCAGCAGCTTTTCTAGCGGTCAGGGGGAGACCCAGTACTTC
size: many; D: TRBD2; V: TRBV12-3/TRBV12-4; J: TRBJ2-5; CDR3: CASSSIGTSGSRETQYF; DNA: TGTGCCAGCAGCTCGATCGGGACTAGCGGGAGCAGGGAGACCCAGTACTTC
size: many; D: TRBD1; V: TRBV5-1; J: TRBJ2-3; CDR3: CASSLAQGASTDTQYF; DNA: TGCGCCAGCAGCTTGGCCCAGGGGGCCAGCACAGATACGCAGTATTTT
size: many; D: .; V: TRBV10-3; J: TRBJ2-7; CDR3: CASEAQGAYEQYF; DNA: TGTGCCTCCGAAGCCCAGGGTGCCTACGAGCAGTACTTC
size: many; D: .; V: TRBV2; J: TRBJ2-3; CDR3: CASSEQGSIDTQYF; DNA: TGTGCCAGCAGTGAACAGGGGAGCATAGATACGCAGTATTTT
size: many; D: .; V: TRBV5-6; J: TRBJ2-7; CDR3: CASSLGRGGIEQYF; DNA: TGTGCCAGCAGCTTGGGCAGGGGTGGCATCGAGCAGTACTTC
size: many; D: .; V: TRBV24-1; J: TRBJ2-1; CDR3: CATSGGTANNEQFF; DNA: TGTGCCACCAGTGGCGGGACAGCAAACAATGAGCAGTTCTTC
size: many; D: TRBD2; V: TRBV4-1; J: TRBJ2-1; CDR3: CASSHETSGRALIGYNEQFF; DNA: TGCGCCAGCAGCCACGAGACTAGCGGGAGGGCCCTGATCGGATACAATGAGCAGTTCTTC
size: many; D: .; V: TRBV9; J: TRBJ2-3; CDR3: CASSAPLGTGTDTQYF; DNA: TGTGCCAGCAGCGCTCCCCTTGGGACTGGCACAGATACGCAGTATTTT
size: few; D: .; V: TRBV6-5; J: TRBJ1-6; CDR3: CASSYSQVRDSPLHF; DNA: TGTGCCAGCAGTTACTCGCAGGTTAGGGATTCACCCCTCCACTTT
size: few; D: TRBD1; V: TRBV19; J: TRBJ1-2; CDR3: CASQDRAFYGYTF; DNA: TGTGCCAGTCAGGACAGGGCTTTCTATGGCTACACCTTC
size: .; D: .; V: TRBV29-1; J: TRBJ2-3; CDR3: CSVVYVDTQYF; DNA: TGCAGCGTTGTGTACGTGGATACGCAGTATTTT
size: many; D: TRBD2; V: TRBV7-2; J: TRBJ2-3; CDR3: CASSRGLAGGTDTQYF; DNA: TGTGCCAGCAGCCGCGGACTAGCGGGGGGCACAGATACGCAGTATTTT
size: few; D: TRBD2; V: TRBV2; J: TRBJ2-1; CDR3: CASTPGASGTDEQFF; DNA: TGTGCCAGCACCCCGGGTGCTAGCGGGACCGATGAGCAGTTCTTC
size: .; D: .; V: TRBV7-9; J: TRBJ1-1; CDR3: CASSSLGTATEAFF; DNA: TGTGCCAGCAGCTCTCTAGGGACGGCCACTGAAGCTTTCTTT
size: many; D: .; V: TRBV5-1; J: TRBJ2-1; CDR3: CASSLGTQTNNEQFF; DNA: TGCGCCAGCAGCTTGGGTACACAGACCAACAATGAGCAGTTCTTC
size: few; D: TRBD1; V: TRBV20-1; J: TRBJ2-5; CDR3: CSAGRTGRRGETQYF; DNA: TGCAGTGCTGGTCGGACAGGGCGGAGGGGAGAGACCCAGTACTTC
size: .; D: .; V: TRBV20-1; J: TRBJ2-5; CDR3: CSAYPDRPKGETQYF; DNA: TGCAGTGCCTACCCAGACAGGCCTAAGGGAGAGACCCAGTACTTC
size: few; D: .; V: TRBV19; J: TRBJ2-5; CDR3: CASSIPGQAQYF; DNA: TGTGCCAGTAGTATTCCGGGGCAGGCCCAGTACTTC
size: .; D: .; V: TRBV28; J: TRBJ1-2; CDR3: CATTGSTYGYTF; DNA: TGTGCCACCACAGGAAGTACGTATGGCTACACCTTC